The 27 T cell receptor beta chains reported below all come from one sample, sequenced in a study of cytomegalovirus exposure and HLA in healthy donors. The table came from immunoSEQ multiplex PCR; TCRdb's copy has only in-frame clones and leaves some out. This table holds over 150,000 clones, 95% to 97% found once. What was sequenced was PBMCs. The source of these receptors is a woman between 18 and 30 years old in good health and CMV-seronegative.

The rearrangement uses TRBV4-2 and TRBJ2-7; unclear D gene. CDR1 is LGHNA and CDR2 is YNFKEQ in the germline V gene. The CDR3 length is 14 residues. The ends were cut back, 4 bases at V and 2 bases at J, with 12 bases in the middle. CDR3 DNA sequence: TGTGCCAGCAGCCCCCACAGTTTAACCTACGAGCAGTACTTC. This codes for CASSPHSLTYEQYF.

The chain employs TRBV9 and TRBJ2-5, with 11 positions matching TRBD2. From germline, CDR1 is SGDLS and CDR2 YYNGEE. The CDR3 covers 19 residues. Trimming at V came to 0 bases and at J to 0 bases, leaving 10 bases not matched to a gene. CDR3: CASSVGLAGGHLNQETQYF. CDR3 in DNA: TGTGCCAGCAGCGTAGGCCTAGCGGGGGGCCACCTAAACCAAGAGACCCAGTACTTC.

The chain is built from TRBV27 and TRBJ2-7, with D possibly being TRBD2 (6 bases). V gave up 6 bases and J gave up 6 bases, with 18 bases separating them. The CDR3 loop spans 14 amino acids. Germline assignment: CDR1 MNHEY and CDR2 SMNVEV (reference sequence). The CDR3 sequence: CASSLSTSLSEQYF. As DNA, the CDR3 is TGTGCCAGCAGCCTAAGTACTAGCCTAAGCGAGCAGTACTTC.

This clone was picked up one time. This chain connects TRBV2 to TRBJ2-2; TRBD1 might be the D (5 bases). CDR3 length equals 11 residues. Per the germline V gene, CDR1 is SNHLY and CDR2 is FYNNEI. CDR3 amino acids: CATQGRGELFF. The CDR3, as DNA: TGTGCTACCCAGGGCCGCGGGGAGCTGTTTTTT.

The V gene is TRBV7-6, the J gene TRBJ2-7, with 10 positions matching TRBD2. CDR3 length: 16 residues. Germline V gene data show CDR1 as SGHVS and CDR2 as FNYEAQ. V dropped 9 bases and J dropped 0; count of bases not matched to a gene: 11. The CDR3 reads CASSERGGLYSYEQYF. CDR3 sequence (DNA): TGTGCCAGTTCTGAGCGGGGGGGGCTGTACTCCTACGAGCAGTACTTC.

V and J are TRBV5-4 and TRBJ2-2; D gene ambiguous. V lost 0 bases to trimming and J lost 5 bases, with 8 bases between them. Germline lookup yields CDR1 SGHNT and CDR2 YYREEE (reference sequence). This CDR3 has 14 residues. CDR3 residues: CASSLASITGELFF. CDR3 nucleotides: TGTGCCAGCAGCTTGGCCAGTATAACCGGGGAGCTGTTTTTT.

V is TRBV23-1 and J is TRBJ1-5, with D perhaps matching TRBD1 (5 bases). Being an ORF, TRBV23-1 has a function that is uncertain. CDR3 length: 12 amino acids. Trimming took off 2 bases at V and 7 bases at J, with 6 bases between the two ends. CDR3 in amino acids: CASSQGGQPQHF. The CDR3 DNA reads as TGCGCCAGCAGTCAAGGGGGGCAGCCCCAGCATTTT.

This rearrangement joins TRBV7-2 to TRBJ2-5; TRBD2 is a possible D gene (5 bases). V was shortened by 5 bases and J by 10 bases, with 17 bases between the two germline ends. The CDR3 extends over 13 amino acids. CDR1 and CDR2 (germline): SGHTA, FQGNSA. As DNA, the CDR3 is TGTGCCAGCAGCACCCGGACTGAAGAGGACCAGTACTTC. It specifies CASSTRTEEDQYF.

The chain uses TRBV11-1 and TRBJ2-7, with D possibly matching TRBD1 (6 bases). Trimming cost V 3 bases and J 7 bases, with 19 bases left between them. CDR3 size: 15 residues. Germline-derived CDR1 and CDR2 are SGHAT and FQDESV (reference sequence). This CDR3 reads CASSLRGHTMGEQYF. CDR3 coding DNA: TGTGCCAGCAGCTTGAGGGGACACACCATGGGTGAGCAGTACTTC.

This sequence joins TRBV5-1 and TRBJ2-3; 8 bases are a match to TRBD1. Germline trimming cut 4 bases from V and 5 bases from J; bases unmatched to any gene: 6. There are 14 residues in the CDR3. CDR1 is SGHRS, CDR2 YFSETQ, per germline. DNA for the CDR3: TGCGCCAGCAGCCCGGGACAGGTTAAAGATACGCAGTATTTT. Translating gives CASSPGQVKDTQYF.

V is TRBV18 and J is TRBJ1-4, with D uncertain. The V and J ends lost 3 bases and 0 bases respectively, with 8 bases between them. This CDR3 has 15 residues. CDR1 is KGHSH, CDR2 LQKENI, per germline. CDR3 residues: CASSPTSATNEKLFF. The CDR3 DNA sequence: TGTGCCAGCTCACCTACGTCGGCAACTAATGAAAAACTGTTTTTT.

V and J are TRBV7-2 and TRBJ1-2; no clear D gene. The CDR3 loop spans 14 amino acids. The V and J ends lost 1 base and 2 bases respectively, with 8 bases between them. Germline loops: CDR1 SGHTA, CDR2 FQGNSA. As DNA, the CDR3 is TGTGCCAGCAGCTTAGATCCCGGGAACTATGGCTACACCTTC. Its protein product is CASSLDPGNYGYTF.

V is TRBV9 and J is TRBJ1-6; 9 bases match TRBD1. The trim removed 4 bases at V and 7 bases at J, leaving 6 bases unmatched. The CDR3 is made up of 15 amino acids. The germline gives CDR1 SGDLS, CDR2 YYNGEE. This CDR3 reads CASSTPGQGNSPLHF. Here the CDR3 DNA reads TGTGCCAGCAGCACTCCGGGACAGGGAAATTCACCCCTCCACTTT.

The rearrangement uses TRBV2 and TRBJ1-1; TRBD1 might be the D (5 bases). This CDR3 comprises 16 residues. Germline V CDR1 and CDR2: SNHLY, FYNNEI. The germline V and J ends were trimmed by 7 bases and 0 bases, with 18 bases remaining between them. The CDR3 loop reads CASINNPRAMNTEAFF. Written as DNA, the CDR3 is TGTGCCAGCATTAATAACCCCAGGGCCATGAACACTGAAGCTTTCTTT. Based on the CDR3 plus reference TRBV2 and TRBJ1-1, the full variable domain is EPEVTQTPSHQVTQMGQEVILRCVPISNHLYFYWYRQILGQKVEFLVSFYNNEISEKSEIFDDQFSVERPDGSNFTLKIRSTKLEDSAMYFCASINNPRAMNTEAFFGQGTRLTVV.

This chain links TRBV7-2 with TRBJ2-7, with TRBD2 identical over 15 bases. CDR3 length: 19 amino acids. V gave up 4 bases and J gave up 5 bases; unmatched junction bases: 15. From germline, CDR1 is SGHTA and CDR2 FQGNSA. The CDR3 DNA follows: TGTGCCAGCAGCTATAGGGGGACTAGCGGGGGGCTTTCATTGGACGAGCAGTACTTC. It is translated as CASSYRGTSGGLSLDEQYF. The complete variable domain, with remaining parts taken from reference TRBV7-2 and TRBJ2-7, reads GAGVSQSPSNKVTEKGKDVELRCDPISGHTALYWYRQSLGQGLEFLIYFQGNSAPDKSGLPSDRFSAERTGGSVSTLTIQRTQQEDSAVYLCASSYRGTSGGLSLDEQYFGPGTRLTVT.

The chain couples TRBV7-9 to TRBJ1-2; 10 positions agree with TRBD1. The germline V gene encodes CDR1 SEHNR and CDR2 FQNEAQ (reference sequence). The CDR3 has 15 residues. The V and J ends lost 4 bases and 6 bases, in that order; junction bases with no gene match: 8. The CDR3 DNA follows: TGTGCCAGCAGCTCGGACAGGGGGAAGGAGAATGGCTACACCTTC. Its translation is CASSSDRGKENGYTF.

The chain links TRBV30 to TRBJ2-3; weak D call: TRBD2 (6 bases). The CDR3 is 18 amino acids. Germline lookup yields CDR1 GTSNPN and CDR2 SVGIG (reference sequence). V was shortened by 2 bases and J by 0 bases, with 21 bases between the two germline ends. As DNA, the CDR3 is TGTGCCTGGAGTCACCACGCGGGGCCCGCCTGTAGCACAGATACGCAGTATTTT. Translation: CAWSHHAGPACSTDTQYF.

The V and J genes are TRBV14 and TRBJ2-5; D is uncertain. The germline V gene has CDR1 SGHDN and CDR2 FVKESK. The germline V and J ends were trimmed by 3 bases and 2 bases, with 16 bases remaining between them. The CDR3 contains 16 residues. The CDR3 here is CASSQFYDTPQETQYF. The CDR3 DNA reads TGTGCCAGCAGCCAGTTCTATGACACCCCTCAAGAGACCCAGTACTTC.

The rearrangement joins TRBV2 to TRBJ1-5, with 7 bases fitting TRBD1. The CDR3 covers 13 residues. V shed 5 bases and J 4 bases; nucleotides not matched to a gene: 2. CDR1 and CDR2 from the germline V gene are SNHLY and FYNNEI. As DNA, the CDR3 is TGTGCCAGCAGTAGACAGGGAAATCAGCCCCAGCATTTT. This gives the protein CASSRQGNQPQHF.

DNA for the CDR3: TGTGCCAGCAGTGCCTCCGGGACAGCCGCCTACACCTTC. Encoded protein: CASSASGTAAYTF. The chain links TRBV25-1 to TRBJ1-2, with 7 positions matching TRBD1. This CDR3 has 13 amino acids. Germline V gene lookup returns CDR1 MGHDK and CDR2 SYGVNS. J lost 10 bases, V lost 4 bases, and 9 bases had no gene match.

The CDR3 is CASSRGQGGSAEAFF. The CDR3 DNA sequence: TGTGCCAGCAGCAGGGGACAGGGTGGGTCGGCTGAAGCTTTCTTT. The chain combines TRBV11-2 with TRBJ1-1; 9 positions agree with TRBD1. J gave up 6 bases and V 5 bases, and 10 bases lay outside the gene matches. Looked up from germline, CDR1 is SGHAT and CDR2 is FQNNGV. The CDR3 has 15 amino acids.

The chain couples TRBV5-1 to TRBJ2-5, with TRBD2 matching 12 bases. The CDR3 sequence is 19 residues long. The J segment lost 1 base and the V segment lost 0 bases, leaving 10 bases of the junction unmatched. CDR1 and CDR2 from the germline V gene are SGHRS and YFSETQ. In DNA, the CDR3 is TGCGCCAGCAGCTTGGGTTCGACTAGCGGGGGACTAACCCAAGAGACCCAGTACTTC. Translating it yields CASSLGSTSGGLTQETQYF.

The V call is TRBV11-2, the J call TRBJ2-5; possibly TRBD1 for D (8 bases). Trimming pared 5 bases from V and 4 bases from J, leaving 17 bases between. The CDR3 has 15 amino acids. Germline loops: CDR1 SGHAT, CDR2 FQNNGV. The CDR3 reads CASSDRQGRVETQYF. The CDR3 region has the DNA TGTGCCAGCAGCGACCGACAGGGGAGGGTAGAGACCCAGTACTTC.

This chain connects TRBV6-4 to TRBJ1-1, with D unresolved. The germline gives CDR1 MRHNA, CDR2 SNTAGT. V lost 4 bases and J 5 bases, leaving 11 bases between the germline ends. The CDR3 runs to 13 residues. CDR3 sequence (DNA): TGTGCCAGCAGTGTTGCAGTCACGACTGAAGCTTTCTTT. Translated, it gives CASSVAVTTEAFF.

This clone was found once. CDR3 in DNA: TGCAGCGGAAGCACTGGGACTAGCGGGGTGCAGACCCAGTACTTC. Translated, it gives CSGSTGTSGVQTQYF. This chain joins TRBV29-1 and TRBJ2-5; 13 positions agree with TRBD2. The CDR3 loop spans 15 amino acids. The germline V gene encodes CDR1 SQVTM and CDR2 ANQGSEA. Losses at the gene ends were 7 bases for V and 6 bases for J; bases not matched to a gene: 11. Full variable domain (outside the CDR3, taken from reference TRBV29-1 and TRBJ2-5): SAVISQKPSRDICQRGTSLTIQCQVDSQVTMMFWYRQQPGQSLTLIATANQGSEATYESGFVIDKFPISRPNLTFSTLTVSNMSPEDSSIYLCSGSTGTSGVQTQYFGPGTRLLVL.

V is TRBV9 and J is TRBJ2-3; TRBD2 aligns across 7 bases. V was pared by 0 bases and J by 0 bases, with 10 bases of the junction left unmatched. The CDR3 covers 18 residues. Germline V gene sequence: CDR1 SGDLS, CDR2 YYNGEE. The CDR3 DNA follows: TGTGCCAGCAGCGTAGGGGGAGGGAGGGTCGATAGCACAGATACGCAGTATTTT. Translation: CASSVGGGRVDSTDTQYF. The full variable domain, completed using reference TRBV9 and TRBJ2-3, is DSGVTQTPKHLITATGQRVTLRCSPRSGDLSVYWYQQSLDQGLQFLIQYYNGEERAKGNILERFSAQQFPDLHSELNLSSLELGDSALYFCASSVGGGRVDSTDTQYFGPGTRLTVL.

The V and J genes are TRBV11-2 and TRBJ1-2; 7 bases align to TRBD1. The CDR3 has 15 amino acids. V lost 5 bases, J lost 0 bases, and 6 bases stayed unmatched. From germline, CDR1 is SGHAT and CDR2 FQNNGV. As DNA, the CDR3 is TGTGCCAGCAGCCCCGGACAGGCGACTAACTATGGCTACACCTTC. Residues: CASSPGQATNYGYTF.